Presented here are 29 T cell receptor beta chains from one specimen sequenced in a study of graft-versus-host responses after intestinal transplantation listed by TCRdb under 2021. These TCRs' antigens remain unknown. The protocol used for the library was the immunoSEQ multiplex PCR assay. Held by TCRdb, this immuneACCESS table contains in-frame sequences only and omits some clones. Under half of the omission traces to an unresolved V gene where checked; the cause of the rest is unknown. The sample table records some 86,000 clones; 91% of these occur just once. Together, the top ten hold more than 0.095% of the sample. The sample's time point label is to be understood as: cells obtained before transplantation from donor or recipient. Sequencing used unstimulated CD4+ T cells sorted from spleen or lymph node cells, obtained before intestinal transplant. These TCRs come from a human donor who received an intestinal transplant.

This chain connects TRBV7-2 to TRBJ2-2, with a possible D match to TRBD1 (6 bases). Trimming pared 5 bases from V and 2 bases from J, leaving 21 bases between. The germline CDR1 and CDR2 sequences are SGHTA and FQGNSA. The CDR3 extends over 18 amino acids. The CDR3 here is CASSTILPSGANTGELFF. The CDR3 coding sequence is TGTGCCAGCAGCACCATCTTACCCTCAGGGGCCAACACCGGGGAGCTGTTTTTT.

This clone was picked up a small number of times. The chain carries TRBV4-3 and TRBJ2-7; the match to TRBD1 covers 9 bases. The CDR3 length is 15 residues. V dropped 0 bases and J dropped 5; count of bases not matched to a gene: 5. Germline V gives CDR1 LGHNA, CDR2 YSLEER. The DNA of the CDR3 is TGCGCCAGCAGCCAAGAACGGACAGGGGCCCACGAGCAGTACTTC. This codes for CASSQERTGAHEQYF.

The rearrangement uses TRBV6-1 and TRBJ1-2; D is possibly TRBD1 (6 bases). The CDR3 contains 13 residues. V was trimmed by 10 bases and J by 4 bases, leaving 16 bases between them. Germline values: CDR1 MNHNS, CDR2 SASEGT. The chain's CDR3 is CATQTGRGYGYTF. For the CDR3, the DNA is TGTGCCACTCAGACAGGAAGGGGCTATGGCTACACCTTC.

The genes are TRBV7-2 and TRBJ2-5, with 9 bases that match TRBD2. Germline V gives CDR1 SGHTA, CDR2 FQGNSA. V shed 1 base and J 1 base; nucleotides not matched to a gene: 7. The CDR3 spans 17 residues. The CDR3 sequence: CASSLVFSGGPQETQYF. The CDR3 nucleotides are TGTGCCAGCAGCTTAGTATTTAGCGGGGGACCCCAAGAGACCCAGTACTTC.

This chain joins TRBV18 and TRBJ1-2; D unclear. The CDR3 covers 15 residues. Trimming took off 4 bases at V and 4 bases at J, with 16 bases between the two ends. From germline, CDR1 is KGHSH and CDR2 LQKENI. CDR3 nucleotide sequence: TGTGCCAGCTCACTCCAGTCGGAGGTGAGCTATGGCTACACCTTC. This sequence encodes CASSLQSEVSYGYTF.

This chain joins TRBV15 and TRBJ2-7, with 12 bases identical to TRBD1. Germline loops: CDR1 LNHNV, CDR2 YYDKDF (reference sequence). This CDR3 has 18 amino acids. V was clipped by 1 base and J by 9 bases; unmatched bases: 16. CDR3 region: CATSRGTLTGTGGPGQYF. As DNA, the CDR3 is TGTGCCACCAGCAGAGGAACTTTAACCGGGACAGGGGGCCCAGGGCAGTACTTC.

V is TRBV18 and J is TRBJ2-1, with TRBD1 as a possible D gene (5 bases). CDR1 is KGHSH and CDR2 is LQKENI in the germline V gene. Trimming shortened V by 3 bases and J by 5 bases, and 8 bases separated the two germline ends. This CDR3 comprises 13 residues. Here the CDR3 reads CASSPLGHNEQFF. DNA of the CDR3: TGTGCCAGCTCACCCCTGGGGCACAATGAGCAGTTCTTC.

V and J are TRBV30 and TRBJ2-2, with TRBD1 matching 11 bases. This CDR3 is built from 16 residues. The J segment lost 7 bases and the V segment lost 1 base, leaving 8 bases of the junction unmatched. The germline V gene encodes CDR1 GTSNPN and CDR2 SVGIG (reference sequence). CDR3 sequence: CAWSAFRDRGNGELFF. In DNA form, the CDR3 reads TGTGCCTGGAGTGCTTTTCGGGACAGGGGGAACGGGGAGCTGTTTTTT.

This chain links TRBV6-6 with TRBJ2-5; the match to TRBD2 covers 8 bases. The germline V gene has CDR1 MNHNY and CDR2 SVGAGI (reference sequence). This CDR3 region has 15 residues. V lost 2 bases to trimming and J lost 3 bases; unmatched junction nucleotides: 5. Here the CDR3 DNA reads TGTGCCAGCAGTTACCAAACAGCGGGGGAAGAGACCCAGTACTTC. It codes for CASSYQTAGEETQYF.

V and J are TRBV5-4 and TRBJ1-2; D not certain. CDR1 is SGHNT, CDR2 YYREEE, per germline (reference sequence). The CDR3 length is 12 residues. Trimming removed 4 bases at V and 3 bases at J, with 7 bases between. In nucleotides, the CDR3 is TGTGCCAGCAGCCCCGCGGACTATGGCTACACCTTC. This gives the protein CASSPADYGYTF.

The V and J genes are TRBV10-3 and TRBJ1-1; 9 bases fit TRBD1. Germline V gene data show CDR1 as ENHRY and CDR2 as SYGVKD. The CDR3 extends over 13 amino acids. J gave up 5 bases and V 4 bases, and 2 bases lay outside the gene matches. The DNA of the CDR3 is TGTGCCATCAGTGTGGACAGGGGAACTGAAGCTTTCTTT. Its translation is CAISVDRGTEAFF.

The J gene is TRBJ1-2, the V gene TRBV29-1; a weak D match, TRBD1 (6 bases). V was cut by 3 bases and J by 5 bases, with 16 bases left in between. The germline V gene has CDR1 SQVTM and CDR2 ANQGSEA. This CDR3 is 14 amino acids long. This CDR3 is CSVDDAGVGYGYTF. The DNA of the CDR3 is TGCAGCGTTGATGATGCAGGGGTGGGATATGGCTACACCTTC.

This chain connects TRBV7-8 to TRBJ2-1; D is possibly TRBD2 (6 bases). CDR3 length: 18 residues. Germline V gene lookup returns CDR1 SGHVS and CDR2 FQNEAQ. V lost 1 base to trimming and J lost 7 bases, with 23 bases between them. CDR3 nucleotides: TGTGCCAGCAGCTTAGGGCCCCGTTGGGAGGCGCCTATTAATGAGCAGTTCTTC. Translation gives CASSLGPRWEAPINEQFF.

V gene TRBV29-1 combines with J gene TRBJ2-1, with 9 bases that match TRBD2. After removal of 7 bases from V and 0 bases from J, the junction contained 4 bases not matched to a gene. In germline, CDR1 is SQVTM, CDR2 ANQGSEA. The CDR3 totals 14 residues. This CDR3 is CSGLRGGSYNEQFF. The CDR3 DNA reads as TGCAGCGGTTTGCGGGGGGGCTCCTACAATGAGCAGTTCTTC.

The J gene is TRBJ2-2, the V gene TRBV9; D may be TRBD2 (6 bases). With 0 bases removed from V and 2 bases from J, the gap between germline ends came to 14 bases. Germline CDR1 and CDR2: SGDLS and YYNGEE. This CDR3 has 17 amino acids. The CDR3 DNA sequence: TGTGCCAGCAGCGTAGAGGGGAGGCAGGGAAACACCGGGGAGCTGTTTTTT. It codes for CASSVEGRQGNTGELFF. The full variable domain, with the rest looked up from reference TRBV9 and TRBJ2-2, is DSGVTQTPKHLITATGQRVTLRCSPRSGDLSVYWYQQSLDQGLQFLIQYYNGEERAKGNILERFSAQQFPDLHSELNLSSLELGDSALYFCASSVEGRQGNTGELFFGEGSRLTVL.

V usage is TRBV11-2 and J usage is TRBJ2-1; 15 bases agree with TRBD2. Trimming at V came to 6 bases and at J to 8 bases, leaving 2 bases not matched to a gene. Germline values: CDR1 SGHAT, CDR2 FQNNGV. This CDR3 has 14 residues. The CDR3 bases are TGTGCCAGCAGGGGACTAGCGGGGGGCTATGAGCAGTTCTTC. Protein product: CASRGLAGGYEQFF.

J is TRBJ2-1 and V is TRBV4-3; 10 bases line up with TRBD1. Germline-derived CDR1 and CDR2 are LGHNA and YSLEER. The trim removed 3 bases at V and 1 base at J, leaving 3 bases unmatched. The CDR3 runs 16 residues. The CDR3 region is CASSHEDRGSYNEQFF. The CDR3 nucleotides are TGCGCCAGCAGCCACGAGGACAGGGGGTCCTACAATGAGCAGTTCTTC.

The V call is TRBV19, the J call TRBJ1-1, with a possible D match to TRBD1 (5 bases). The CDR3 covers 14 residues. Germline V lookup: CDR1 LNHDA, CDR2 SQIVND (reference sequence). Between the trimmed V and J ends, which lost 7 bases and 0 bases, there was a span of 12 bases. The CDR3 nucleotides are TGTGCCAGTAAAAAACAGGTCATGAACACTGAAGCTTTCTTT. Protein product: CASKKQVMNTEAFF.

This chain connects TRBV5-1 to TRBJ1-4; D unclear. Looked up from germline, CDR1 is SGHRS and CDR2 is YFSETQ. The ends were cut back, 0 bases at V and 2 bases at J, with 8 bases in the middle. The CDR3 length is 15 residues. CDR3 sequence (DNA): TGCGCCAGCAGCTTGGCAGGCACTACTAATGAAAAACTGTTTTTT. Translating gives CASSLAGTTNEKLFF.

The V gene is TRBV6-5, the J gene TRBJ1-1; TRBD1 might be the D (6 bases). The CDR3 is 11 amino acids. V was cut by 8 bases and J by 4 bases, with 8 bases left in between. Germline loops: CDR1 MNHEY, CDR2 SVGAGI. For the CDR3, the DNA is TGTGCCAGCGCACAGGGCACTGAAGCTTTCTTT. This sequence encodes CASAQGTEAFF.

This chain links TRBV6-5 with TRBJ2-2; a weak D match, TRBD2 (5 bases). The CDR3 extends over 15 amino acids. V lost 10 bases and J 3 bases, leaving 18 bases between the germline ends. Germline V gene sequence: CDR1 MNHEY, CDR2 SVGAGI. DNA for the CDR3: TGTGCCACGCGAGAGAGGGTCGACTACACCGGGGAGCTGTTTTTT. Translated, it gives CATRERVDYTGELFF.

The rearrangement links TRBV15 to TRBJ1-1; 7 bases map to TRBD1. Germline V gives CDR1 LNHNV, CDR2 YYDKDF (reference sequence). J gave up 4 bases and V 1 base, and 9 bases lay outside the gene matches. The CDR3 runs 16 residues. The CDR3 sequence is CATSRGKGALSTEAFF. In nucleotides, the CDR3 is TGTGCCACCAGCAGAGGGAAGGGGGCCCTGAGCACTGAAGCTTTCTTT.

The chain is built from TRBV14 and TRBJ2-2, with D maybe TRBD2 (6 bases). CDR1 SGHDN and CDR2 FVKESK come from the germline V gene. This CDR3 has 15 amino acids. V shed 1 base and J shed 3 bases, with 9 bases lying between them. For the CDR3, the DNA is TGTGCCAGCAGCCAAGTGCGGGGCCACACCGGGGAGCTGTTTTTT. Encoded protein: CASSQVRGHTGELFF.

This chain joins TRBV5-1 and TRBJ2-7; maybe TRBD1 (6 bases). Germline CDR1 and CDR2: SGHRS and YFSETQ. The CDR3 length is 13 residues. Trimming left V 4 bases short and J 2 bases short, with 10 bases between. As DNA, the CDR3 is TGCGCCAGCAGCGGACAGACCACCTACGAGCAGTACTTC. This gives the protein CASSGQTTYEQYF.

The CDR3 DNA reads as TGTGCCAGCAGCTTAGGGGCAGGGGGGCAGCCCCAGCATTTT. Amino acids: CASSLGAGGQPQHF. The chain recombines TRBV7-6 with TRBJ1-5; 7 positions match TRBD1. This CDR3 spans 14 amino acids. The germline V gene encodes CDR1 SGHVS and CDR2 FNYEAQ. V shed 1 base and J 7 bases; nucleotides not matched to a gene: 4.

This clone was seen more than once but under ten times. V usage is TRBV4-3 and J usage is TRBJ1-1; D not resolved. Germline V gene data show CDR1 as LGHNA and CDR2 as YSLEER. V gave up 6 bases and J gave up 0 bases, with 8 bases separating them. This CDR3 region has 13 residues. The CDR3 sequence: CASSQSLNTEAFF. The DNA of the CDR3 is TGCGCCAGCAGTCAATCCTTGAACACTGAAGCTTTCTTT.

The genes are TRBV18 and TRBJ1-2; TRBD1 aligns across 7 bases. With 5 bases clipped from V and 2 bases from J, the junction kept 2 bases outside the gene matches. The germline gives CDR1 KGHSH, CDR2 LQKENI. This CDR3 spans 13 amino acids. The CDR3 sequence is CASSTGQNYGYTF. DNA for the CDR3: TGTGCCAGCTCAACGGGACAGAACTATGGCTACACCTTC.

The chain has TRBV11-2 and TRBJ1-5; TRBD1 might be the D (6 bases). Deletions cut 5 bases from V and 3 bases from J, with 17 bases between. The CDR3 runs to 16 residues. Germline values: CDR1 SGHAT, CDR2 FQNNGV. CDR3 protein: CASSPRTAATNQPQHF. The CDR3 bases are TGTGCCAGCAGCCCGAGGACAGCAGCTACCAATCAGCCCCAGCATTTT.

The chain has TRBV20-1 and TRBJ2-5, with 9 nucleotides matching TRBD2. With V trimmed by 8 bases and J by 5 bases, 3 bases remained unmatched. CDR3 size: 11 residues. Germline CDR1 reads DFQATT; CDR2 reads SNEGSKA (reference sequence). CDR3 amino acids: CSLAGEETQYF. In DNA, the CDR3 is TGCAGTTTAGCGGGGGAGGAGACCCAGTACTTC.